This TCR beta chain emerged from a study of identical twins. Regarding the study as a whole: Zero-insertion analyses could be partly confounded by invariant MAIT and iNKT cells. Twin-shared out-of-frame alpha sequences were enriched for low generation probability. Interpretation of the results relied on cross-sectional statistical analysis and not on following the same donors.

Germline loops: CDR1 LGHDT, CDR2 YNNKEL (reference sequence). The length of the CDR3 is 15 residues. The ends were cut back, 0 bases at V and 0 bases at J, with 6 bases in the middle. This clonotype was detected a few times. As yet, its antigen is unknown. TCRdb processed the 5' RACE reads anew with MiXCR; each CDR3 protein has one entry. The sample lists roughly 350,000 distinct CDR3 sequences; roughly an eighth were seen once. These data also featured in a second study, about yellow fever vaccine responses in identical twins.

This TCR was sampled from a young woman in good health. The sequencing sample was made of CD8+ T cells sorted from blood. The rearrangement uses TRBV3-1 and TRBJ1-5; D gene uncertain. Here the CDR3 reads CASSQDRNSNQPQHF. The CDR3, as DNA: TGTGCCAGCAGCCAAGACAGAAATAGCAATCAGCCCCAGCATTTT.